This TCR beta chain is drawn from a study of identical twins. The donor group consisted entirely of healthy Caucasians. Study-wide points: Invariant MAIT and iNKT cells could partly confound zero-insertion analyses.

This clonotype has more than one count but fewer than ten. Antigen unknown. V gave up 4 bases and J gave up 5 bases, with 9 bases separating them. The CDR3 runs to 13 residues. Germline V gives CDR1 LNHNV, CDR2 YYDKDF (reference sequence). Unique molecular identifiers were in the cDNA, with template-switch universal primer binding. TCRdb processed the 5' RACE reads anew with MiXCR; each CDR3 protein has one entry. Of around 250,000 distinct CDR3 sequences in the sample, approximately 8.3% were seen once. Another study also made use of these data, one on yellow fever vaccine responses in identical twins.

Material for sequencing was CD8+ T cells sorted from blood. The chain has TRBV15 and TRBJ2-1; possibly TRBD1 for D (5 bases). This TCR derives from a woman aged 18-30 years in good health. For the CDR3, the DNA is TGTGCCACCAGCACAGGGTCCCACAATGAGCAGTTCTTC. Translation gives CATSTGSHNEQFF.